This T cell receptor beta chain was sequenced for a study of shared clonotypes between healthy human individuals. Remarks on this clone: What it binds is not known.

V lost 4 bases, J lost 1 base, and 24 bases lay in between. Germline V CDR1 and CDR2: SGHRS, YFSETQ. There are 19 residues in the CDR3. Evenly divided among several immunoSEQ plates was the genomic DNA of each subset. This table comes from immunoSEQ multiplex PCR, and its TCRdb copy is limited to in-frame clones, with some not included. The sample shows fewer than 800,000 clones, under 95% of them seen only once. The naive CD8 population came from CD45RO-negative cells selected for CCR7, without terminally differentiated effector memory CD45RA+ cells. Findings and limits, study-wide: Deeper or shallower sequencing was expected to change how clonotypes are shared among donors.

The clonotype was recovered from a young man in good health. The material sequenced was naive CD8+ T cells sorted from blood. The chain couples TRBV5-1 to TRBJ2-1, with D tentatively TRBD1 (6 bases). The CDR3 spells CASSVTGSGGSGSYNEQFF. The CDR3 DNA follows: TGCGCCAGCAGCGTTACAGGGTCTGGGGGTAGTGGATCCTACAATGAGCAGTTCTTC.